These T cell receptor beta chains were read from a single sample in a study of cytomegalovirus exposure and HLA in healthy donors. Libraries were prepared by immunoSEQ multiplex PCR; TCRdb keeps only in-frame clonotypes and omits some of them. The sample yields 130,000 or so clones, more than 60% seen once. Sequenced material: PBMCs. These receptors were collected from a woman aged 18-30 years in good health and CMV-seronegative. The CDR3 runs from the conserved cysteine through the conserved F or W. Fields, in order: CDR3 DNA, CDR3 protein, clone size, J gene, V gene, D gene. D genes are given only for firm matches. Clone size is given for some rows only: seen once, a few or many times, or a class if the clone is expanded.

DNA: TGTGCCTGGATACGGGAAGGCTATGGCTACACCTTC; CDR3: CAWIREGYGYTF; size: NA; J: TRBJ1-2; V: TRBV30; D: NA
DNA: TGTGCCAGCAGTTTAATGGCTAGCGGGTACAATGAGCAGTTCTTC; CDR3: CASSLMASGYNEQFF; size: NA; J: TRBJ2-1; V: TRBV27; D: TRBD2
DNA: TGTGCCAGCAGCTTGGGCGGGAGTAAAGGAGATACGCAGTATTTT; CDR3: CASSLGGSKGDTQYF; size: NA; J: TRBJ2-3; V: TRBV13; D: TRBD2
DNA: TGTGCCAGCAGCCAAGGAGACAGGGGAGACTATGGCTACACCTTC; CDR3: CASSQGDRGDYGYTF; size: NA; J: TRBJ1-2; V: TRBV14; D: TRBD1
DNA: TGCGCCAGGGGGACTAGCGGGATAACAGATACGCAGTATTTT; CDR3: CARGTSGITDTQYF; size: NA; J: TRBJ2-3; V: TRBV10-2; D: TRBD2
DNA: TGCGCCAGCAGCGAAGATAGCGGGGCCGGCACAGATACGCAGTATTTT; CDR3: CASSEDSGAGTDTQYF; size: NA; J: TRBJ2-3; V: TRBV10-1; D: TRBD2
DNA: TGCGCCAGCAGCCCAAGGGGCAGCGGGAGCGGGGAGACCCAGTACTTC; CDR3: CASSPRGSGSGETQYF; size: NA; J: TRBJ2-5; V: TRBV4-1; D: TRBD2
DNA: TGTGCCAGCAGTTTCGGAACTAGCGGGAGAGGGGAGCTGTTTTTT; CDR3: CASSFGTSGRGELFF; size: NA; J: TRBJ2-2; V: TRBV27; D: TRBD2
DNA: TGTGCCAGCAGTTTAGCGGGGTACCAAGAGACCCAGTACTTC; CDR3: CASSLAGYQETQYF; size: NA; J: TRBJ2-5; V: TRBV27; D: NA
DNA: TGCGCCAGCAGTTCTTGGCTACTAGCCGGGGAGGAAGAGCAGTACTTC; CDR3: CASSSWLLAGEEEQYF; size: NA; J: TRBJ2-7; V: TRBV4-1; D: NA
DNA: TGTGCCAGCAGCCAGGCGGCAATCACCGGGACAGGGGGAAGATACGAGCAGTACTTC; CDR3: CASSQAAITGTGGRYEQYF; size: NA; J: TRBJ2-7; V: TRBV4-2; D: TRBD1
DNA: TGTGCCAGCAGCTTGGCCAGGGGTAATGAGCAGTTCTTC; CDR3: CASSLARGNEQFF; size: few; J: TRBJ2-1; V: TRBV5-4; D: NA
DNA: TGTGCCAGCAGCTTGACGGGGTATCAAGGAGGCTACACCTTC; CDR3: CASSLTGYQGGYTF; size: NA; J: TRBJ1-2; V: TRBV7-8; D: NA
DNA: TGTGCCAGCAGCGTAGCGGGGACTAGCGGTTCCACAGATACGCAGTATTTT; CDR3: CASSVAGTSGSTDTQYF; size: NA; J: TRBJ2-3; V: TRBV9; D: TRBD2
DNA: TGTGCCAGCATACTCGAGCGGGCAGTGCACGAGCAGTACTTC; CDR3: CASILERAVHEQYF; size: NA; J: TRBJ2-7; V: TRBV2; D: NA
DNA: TGTGCCAGCAGCATGACAGGGAACACTGAAGCTTTCTTT; CDR3: CASSMTGNTEAFF; size: few; J: TRBJ1-1; V: TRBV5-6; D: NA
DNA: TGTGCCAGTAGCCTTGACAGGGGAAGAAGAAGCAATCAGCCCCAGCATTTT; CDR3: CASSLDRGRRSNQPQHF; size: NA; J: TRBJ1-5; V: TRBV19; D: TRBD1
DNA: TGTGCCAGCAGTGCCGCTTTCGGGATGGACAATGAGCAGTTCTTC; CDR3: CASSAAFGMDNEQFF; size: NA; J: TRBJ2-1; V: TRBV25-1; D: NA
DNA: TGTGCCACCAGCAGCCCTACAGGGAATATCCCCTACAATGAGCAGTTCTTC; CDR3: CATSSPTGNIPYNEQFF; size: NA; J: TRBJ2-1; V: TRBV15; D: NA
DNA: TGTGCCAGTAACCCGGGACAGTTCCCCCAGCGGCCCCAGCATTTT; CDR3: CASNPGQFPQRPQHF; size: NA; J: TRBJ1-5; V: TRBV19; D: TRBD1
DNA: TGCGCCAGCAGCGGCCGGGACAGGGGAGGGGGAGAGACCCAGTACTTC; CDR3: CASSGRDRGGGETQYF; size: NA; J: TRBJ2-5; V: TRBV4-1; D: TRBD1
DNA: TGTGCCTGGATGCAGGGGACTAGCGCCACAGATACGCAGTATTTT; CDR3: CAWMQGTSATDTQYF; size: once; J: TRBJ2-3; V: TRBV30; D: TRBD2
DNA: TGTGCCAGCAGCTTAGACCCAGGGATGAACACTGAAGCTTTCTTT; CDR3: CASSLDPGMNTEAFF; size: NA; J: TRBJ1-1; V: TRBV7-2; D: NA
DNA: TGTGCCAGCAGCCGCATTTCGAGTGGCGGTTCACCCCTCCACTTT; CDR3: CASSRISSGGSPLHF; size: once; J: TRBJ1-6; V: TRBV5-6; D: NA
DNA: TGTGCCAGCAGCCCCCTCGGCCGGGAGACCGGGGAGCTGTTTTTT; CDR3: CASSPLGRETGELFF; size: NA; J: TRBJ2-2; V: TRBV7-2; D: NA
DNA: TGTGCCATCAGTGAGTCGACGACAGGGCCCTCAAATCAGCCCCAGCATTTT; CDR3: CAISESTTGPSNQPQHF; size: NA; J: TRBJ1-5; V: TRBV10-3; D: TRBD1
DNA: TGTGCCAGTAGTATATTAGACAGCGCCGGGGCCAACGTCCTGACTTTC; CDR3: CASSILDSAGANVLTF; size: NA; J: TRBJ2-6; V: TRBV19; D: NA
DNA: TGTGCCAGCAGTCAGAATGAGCAGTTCTTC; CDR3: CASSQNEQFF; size: NA; J: TRBJ2-1; V: TRBV2; D: NA
DNA: TGTGCCTGGTCCGTCGGGGAGCAGTTCTTC; CDR3: CAWSVGEQFF; size: once; J: TRBJ2-1; V: TRBV30; D: NA
DNA: TGTGCCAGCAGTCCCCGGGCTGAAGCTTTCTTT; CDR3: CASSPRAEAFF; size: NA; J: TRBJ1-1; V: TRBV6-1; D: NA
DNA: TGTGCCTGGAGTTGGACAGGGGGTCGCTACACCTTC; CDR3: CAWSWTGGRYTF; size: NA; J: TRBJ1-2; V: TRBV30; D: TRBD1
DNA: TGTGCCAGCAGTTGGGGACAGGAAGCTTTCTTT; CDR3: CASSWGQEAFF; size: NA; J: TRBJ1-1; V: TRBV6-5; D: TRBD1
DNA: TGTGCCAGCAGTCCCCGGGACAGATCCTACGAGCAGTACTTC; CDR3: CASSPRDRSYEQYF; size: NA; J: TRBJ2-7; V: TRBV28; D: TRBD1
DNA: TGTGCCAGCCCAGACAGTTACACCTTC; CDR3: CASPDSYTF; size: NA; J: TRBJ1-2; V: TRBV6-1; D: NA
DNA: TGCGCCAGCACCTACGCCGGGAAGGATACGCAGTATTTT; CDR3: CASTYAGKDTQYF; size: once; J: TRBJ2-3; V: TRBV5-1; D: NA
DNA: TGTGCCAGCAGCAAAGCGCGTTTTCCCCCGGGACAGATAGATGGCTACACCTTC; CDR3: CASSKARFPPGQIDGYTF; size: NA; J: TRBJ1-2; V: TRBV21-1; D: NA
DNA: TGTGCCAGCAGTCTTGACAGGGGGACCTACGAGCAGTACTTC; CDR3: CASSLDRGTYEQYF; size: few; J: TRBJ2-7; V: TRBV6-1; D: TRBD1
DNA: TGTGCCAGAAGCTTGTGTGAGGGAGCCTACAATGAGCAGTTCTTC; CDR3: CARSLCEGAYNEQFF; size: few; J: TRBJ2-1; V: TRBV5-3; D: NA
DNA: TGTGCCAGCAGCCAAGGAGCAGGGGATTCCTACGAGCAGTACTTC; CDR3: CASSQGAGDSYEQYF; size: NA; J: TRBJ2-7; V: TRBV14; D: NA
DNA: TGCGCCAGCAGCCCCTACTTCCGGGAGAGGAGGAACGAGCAGTACTTC; CDR3: CASSPYFRERRNEQYF; size: NA; J: TRBJ2-7; V: TRBV4-1; D: NA
DNA: TGTGCCTGGAGTGTGGGGGGGAACACTGAAGCTTTCTTT; CDR3: CAWSVGGNTEAFF; size: NA; J: TRBJ1-1; V: TRBV30; D: NA
DNA: TGCGCCAGCTCCCCTAGCGTGGGATACCAAGAGACCCAGTACTTC; CDR3: CASSPSVGYQETQYF; size: NA; J: TRBJ2-5; V: TRBV5-1; D: NA
DNA: TGCGCCAGCAGCTTAATGACAGACTCCGGACGAGCTTTCTTT; CDR3: CASSLMTDSGRAFF; size: NA; J: TRBJ1-1; V: TRBV5-1; D: NA
DNA: TGTGCCACCAGCAGAGCCCTTTCCCGGACAGGGGCCTACGAGCAGTACTTC; CDR3: CATSRALSRTGAYEQYF; size: NA; J: TRBJ2-7; V: TRBV15; D: TRBD1
DNA: TGCAGCTCTGGGGGGGAGTATGGCTACACCTTC; CDR3: CSSGGEYGYTF; size: NA; J: TRBJ1-2; V: TRBV29-1; D: NA
DNA: TGTGCCTGGTCCCGGGGTCCCTACGAGCAGTACTTC; CDR3: CAWSRGPYEQYF; size: NA; J: TRBJ2-7; V: TRBV30; D: NA
DNA: TGTGCCAGTAGGATACAGGGGTTCAACAATGAGCAGTTCTTC; CDR3: CASRIQGFNNEQFF; size: NA; J: TRBJ2-1; V: TRBV19; D: TRBD1
DNA: TGTGCCAGCAGACCATCCGGCCAGGCTGAAGCTTTCTTT; CDR3: CASRPSGQAEAFF; size: once; J: TRBJ1-1; V: TRBV7-9; D: NA
DNA: TGTGCCAGCAGCCAAGGGACAGGGGGCTATGGCTACACCTTC; CDR3: CASSQGTGGYGYTF; size: NA; J: TRBJ1-2; V: TRBV7-9; D: TRBD1
DNA: TGTGCCAGCAGTTTCACAGGGGGCTCCCACGAGCAGTACTTC; CDR3: CASSFTGGSHEQYF; size: few; J: TRBJ2-7; V: TRBV28; D: TRBD1
DNA: TGTGCCAGCAGCTTAAGGGGGTCTGAAGCTTTCTTT; CDR3: CASSLRGSEAFF; size: once; J: TRBJ1-1; V: TRBV7-9; D: NA
DNA: TGTGCCAGCAGCGAGGGTACAGGGAGTGAGCAGTTCTTC; CDR3: CASSEGTGSEQFF; size: NA; J: TRBJ2-1; V: TRBV6-5; D: NA
DNA: TGTGCCAGCAGTCTCCGCACAGATACGCAGTATTTT; CDR3: CASSLRTDTQYF; size: few; J: TRBJ2-3; V: TRBV6-1; D: NA
DNA: TGCGCCAGCAGCCCGATACAGGGAACCGGGGAGCTGTTTTTT; CDR3: CASSPIQGTGELFF; size: NA; J: TRBJ2-2; V: TRBV5-1; D: NA
DNA: TGTGCCAGTAGCCGAAGACTAGCGGGAAGCACAGATACGCAGTATTTT; CDR3: CASSRRLAGSTDTQYF; size: NA; J: TRBJ2-3; V: TRBV19; D: TRBD2
DNA: TGCGCCAGCAGCTTGGCAGGGGAAGGGTACGAGCAGTACTTC; CDR3: CASSLAGEGYEQYF; size: NA; J: TRBJ2-7; V: TRBV5-1; D: NA
DNA: TGTGCCAGCAGCTTACACGAAGGACAGGGCGAAGCTTTCTTT; CDR3: CASSLHEGQGEAFF; size: NA; J: TRBJ1-1; V: TRBV7-9; D: TRBD1
DNA: TGTGCCAGCAGTTCACTCGGACAGGGAGATACCCAGTACTTC; CDR3: CASSSLGQGDTQYF; size: few; J: TRBJ2-5; V: TRBV2; D: TRBD1
DNA: TGTGCCACTAAGGGACTAGCGGTTTACAATGAGCAGTTCTTC; CDR3: CATKGLAVYNEQFF; size: few; J: TRBJ2-1; V: TRBV27; D: TRBD2
DNA: TGTGCCAGCAGCCACCAGGGTCCCACGAGTTTT; CDR3: CASSHQGPTSF; size: NA; J: TRBJ2-3; V: TRBV11-2; D: NA